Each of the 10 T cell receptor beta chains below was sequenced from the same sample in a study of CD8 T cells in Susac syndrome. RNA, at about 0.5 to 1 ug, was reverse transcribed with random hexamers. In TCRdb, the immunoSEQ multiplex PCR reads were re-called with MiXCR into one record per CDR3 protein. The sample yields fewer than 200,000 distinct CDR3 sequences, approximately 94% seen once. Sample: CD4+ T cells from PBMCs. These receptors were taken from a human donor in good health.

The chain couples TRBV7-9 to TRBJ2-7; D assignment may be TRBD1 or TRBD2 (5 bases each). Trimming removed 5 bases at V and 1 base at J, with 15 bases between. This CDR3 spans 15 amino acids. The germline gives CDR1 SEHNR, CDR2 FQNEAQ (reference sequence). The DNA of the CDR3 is TGTGCCAGCAGCCCCACCGGGACCCCTTCCTACGAGCAGTACTTC. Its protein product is CASSPTGTPSYEQYF.

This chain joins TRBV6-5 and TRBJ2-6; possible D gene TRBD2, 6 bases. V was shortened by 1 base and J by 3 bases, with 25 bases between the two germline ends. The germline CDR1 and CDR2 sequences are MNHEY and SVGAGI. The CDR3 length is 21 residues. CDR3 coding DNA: TGTGCCAGCAGTTACTATATCCGTCTCGGGGAGGAGTCGTTTGGGGCCAACGTCCTGACTTTC. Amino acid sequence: CASSYYIRLGEESFGANVLTF.

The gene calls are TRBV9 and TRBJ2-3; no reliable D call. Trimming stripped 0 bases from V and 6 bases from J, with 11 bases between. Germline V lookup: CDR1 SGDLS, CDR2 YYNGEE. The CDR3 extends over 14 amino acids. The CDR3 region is CASSVVGSLDTQYF. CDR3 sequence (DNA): TGTGCCAGCAGCGTAGTAGGGTCCCTGGATACGCAGTATTTT.

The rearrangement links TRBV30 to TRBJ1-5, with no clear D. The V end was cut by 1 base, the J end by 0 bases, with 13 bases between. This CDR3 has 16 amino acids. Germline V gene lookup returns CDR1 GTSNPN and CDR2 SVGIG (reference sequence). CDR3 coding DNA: TGTGCCTGGAGTGGTTTCAGACGAAATAGCAATCAGCCCCAGCATTTT. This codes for CAWSGFRRNSNQPQHF.

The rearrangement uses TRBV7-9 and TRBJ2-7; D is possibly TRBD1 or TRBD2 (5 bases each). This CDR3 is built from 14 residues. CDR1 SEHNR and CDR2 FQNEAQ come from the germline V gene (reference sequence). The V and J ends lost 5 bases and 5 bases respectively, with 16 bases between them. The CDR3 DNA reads TGTGCCAGCAGCCTCGGGACGGCTAGCAACGAGCAGTACTTC. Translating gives CASSLGTASNEQYF.

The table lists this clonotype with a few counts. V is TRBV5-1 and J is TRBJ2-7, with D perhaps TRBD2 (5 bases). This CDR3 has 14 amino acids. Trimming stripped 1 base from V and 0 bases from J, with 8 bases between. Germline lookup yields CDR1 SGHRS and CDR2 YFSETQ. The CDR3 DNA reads TGCGCCAGCAGCTTGTCTGGGAGCTCCTACGAGCAGTACTTC. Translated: CASSLSGSSYEQYF.

The chain's CDR3 is CSVELGQGRAFF. The CDR3 nucleotides read TGCAGCGTTGAATTGGGACAGGGCCGGGCTTTCTTT. This sequence joins TRBV29-1 and TRBJ1-1, with 9 positions matching TRBD1. This CDR3 is 12 amino acids long. Trimming took 2 bases from V and 11 from J; bases not matched to a gene: 6. Germline CDR1 and CDR2: SQVTM and ANQGSEA.

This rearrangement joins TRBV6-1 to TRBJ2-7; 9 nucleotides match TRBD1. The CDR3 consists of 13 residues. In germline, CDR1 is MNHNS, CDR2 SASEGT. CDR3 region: CAVRQGGKYEQYV. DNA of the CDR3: TGTGCGGTCAGACAGGGGGGGAAATACGAGCAGTACGTC.

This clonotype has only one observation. The DNA for the CDR3 is TGTGCCAGCTCACCAGGGCTGAGCACTGAAGCTTTCTTT. Protein: CASSPGLSTEAFF. The chain carries TRBV18 and TRBJ1-1; D not resolved. The CDR3 is made up of 13 amino acids. V lost 2 bases, J lost 4 bases, and 8 bases lay in between. The germline CDR1 and CDR2 sequences are KGHSH and LQKENI.

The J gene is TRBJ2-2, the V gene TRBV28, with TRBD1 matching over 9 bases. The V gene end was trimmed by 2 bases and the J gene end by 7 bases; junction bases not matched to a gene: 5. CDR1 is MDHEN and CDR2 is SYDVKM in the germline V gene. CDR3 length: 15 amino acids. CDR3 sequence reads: CASSLRDRVFGELFF. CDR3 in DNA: TGTGCCAGCAGTTTAAGGGACAGGGTTTTCGGGGAGCTGTTTTTT.